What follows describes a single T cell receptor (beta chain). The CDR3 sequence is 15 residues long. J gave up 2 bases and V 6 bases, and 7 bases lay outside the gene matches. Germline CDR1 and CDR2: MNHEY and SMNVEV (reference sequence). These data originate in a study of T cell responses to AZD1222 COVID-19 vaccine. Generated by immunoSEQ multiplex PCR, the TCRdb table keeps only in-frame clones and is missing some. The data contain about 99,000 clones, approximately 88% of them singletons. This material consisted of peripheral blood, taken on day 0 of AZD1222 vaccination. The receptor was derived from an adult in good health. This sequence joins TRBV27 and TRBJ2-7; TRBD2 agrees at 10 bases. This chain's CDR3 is CASRIRLAGAYEQYF. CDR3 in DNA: TGTGCCAGCAGGATAAGGCTAGCGGGAGCCTACGAGCAGTACTTC.